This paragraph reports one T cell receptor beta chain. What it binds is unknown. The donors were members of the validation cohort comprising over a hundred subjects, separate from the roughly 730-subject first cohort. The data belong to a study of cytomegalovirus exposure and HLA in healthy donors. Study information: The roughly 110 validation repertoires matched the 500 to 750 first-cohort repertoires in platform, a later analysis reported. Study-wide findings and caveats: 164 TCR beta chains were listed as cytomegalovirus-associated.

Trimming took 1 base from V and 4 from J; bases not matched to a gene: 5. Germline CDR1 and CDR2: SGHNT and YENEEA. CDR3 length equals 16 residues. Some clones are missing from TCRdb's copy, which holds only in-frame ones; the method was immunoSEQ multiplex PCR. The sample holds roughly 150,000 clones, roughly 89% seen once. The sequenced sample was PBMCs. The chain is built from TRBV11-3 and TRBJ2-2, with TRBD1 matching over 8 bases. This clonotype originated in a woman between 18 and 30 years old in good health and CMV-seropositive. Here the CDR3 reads CASSLGQGARTGELFF. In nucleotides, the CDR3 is TGTGCCAGCAGCTTAGGGCAGGGGGCGCGCACCGGGGAGCTGTTTTTT.